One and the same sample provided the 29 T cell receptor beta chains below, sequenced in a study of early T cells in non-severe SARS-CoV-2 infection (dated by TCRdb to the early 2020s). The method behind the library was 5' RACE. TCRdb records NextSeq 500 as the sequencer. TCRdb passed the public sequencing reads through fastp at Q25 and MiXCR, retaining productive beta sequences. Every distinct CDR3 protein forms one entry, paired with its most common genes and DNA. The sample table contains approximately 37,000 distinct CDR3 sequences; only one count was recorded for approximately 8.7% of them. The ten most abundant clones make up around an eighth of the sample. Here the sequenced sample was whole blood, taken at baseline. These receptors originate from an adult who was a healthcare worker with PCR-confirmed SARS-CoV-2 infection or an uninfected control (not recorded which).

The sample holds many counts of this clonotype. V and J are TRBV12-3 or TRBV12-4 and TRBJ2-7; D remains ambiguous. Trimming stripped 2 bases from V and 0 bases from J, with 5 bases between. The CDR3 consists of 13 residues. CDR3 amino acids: CASSLSNSYEQYF. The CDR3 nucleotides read TGTGCCAGCAGTTTATCCAACTCCTACGAGCAGTACTTC.

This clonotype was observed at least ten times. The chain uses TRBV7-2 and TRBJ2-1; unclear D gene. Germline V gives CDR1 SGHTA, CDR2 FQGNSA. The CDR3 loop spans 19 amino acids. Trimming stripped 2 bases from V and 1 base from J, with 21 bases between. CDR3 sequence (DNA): TGTGCCAGCAGCTTAACGGCCCCCTTAGCCCCGCTGTCCTACAATGAGCAGTTCTTC. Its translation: CASSLTAPLAPLSYNEQFF.

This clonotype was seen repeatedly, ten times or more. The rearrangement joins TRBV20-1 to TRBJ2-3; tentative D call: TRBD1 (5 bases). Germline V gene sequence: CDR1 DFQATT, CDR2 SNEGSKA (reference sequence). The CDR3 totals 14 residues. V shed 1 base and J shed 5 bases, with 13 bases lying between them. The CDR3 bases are TGCAGTGCTAGAGGCCCTGGGGCGAGAGATACGCAGTATTTT. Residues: CSARGPGARDTQYF.

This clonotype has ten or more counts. CDR3 region: CAISGDSSEQYF. CDR3 nucleotide sequence: TGTGCCATCAGTGGGGACAGCTCCGAGCAGTACTTC. V usage is TRBV10-3 and J usage is TRBJ2-7, with TRBD1 identical over 7 bases. V was clipped by 4 bases and J by 6 bases; unmatched bases: 3. The CDR3 runs to 12 residues. Germline loops: CDR1 ENHRY, CDR2 SYGVKD.

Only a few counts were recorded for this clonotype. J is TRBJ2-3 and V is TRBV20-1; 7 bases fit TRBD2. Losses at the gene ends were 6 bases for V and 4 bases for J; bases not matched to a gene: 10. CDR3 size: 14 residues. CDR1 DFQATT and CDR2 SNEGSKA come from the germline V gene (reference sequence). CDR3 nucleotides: TGCAGTGCGGGGGAGCGGGGTATGGCAGATACGCAGTATTTT. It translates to CSAGERGMADTQYF.

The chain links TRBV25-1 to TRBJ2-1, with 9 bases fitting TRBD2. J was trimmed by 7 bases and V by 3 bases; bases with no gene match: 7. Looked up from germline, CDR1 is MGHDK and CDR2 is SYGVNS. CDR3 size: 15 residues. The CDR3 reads CASSDGGTSYNEQFF. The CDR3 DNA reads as TGTGCCAGCAGTGATGGCGGGACTAGCTATAATGAGCAGTTCTTC.

CDR3 sequence (DNA): TGTGCCAGCAGCAATGGAGGAGATACTGAAGCTTTCTTT. This sequence encodes CASSNGGDTEAFF. This chain joins TRBV21-1 and TRBJ1-1. TRBV21-1 is deemed a pseudogene. This CDR3 is 13 amino acids long.

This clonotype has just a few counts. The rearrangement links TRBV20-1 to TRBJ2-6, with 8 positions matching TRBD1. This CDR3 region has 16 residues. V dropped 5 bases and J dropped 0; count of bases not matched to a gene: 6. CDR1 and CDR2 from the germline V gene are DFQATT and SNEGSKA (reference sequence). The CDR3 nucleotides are TGCAGTGCTCCATACGACAGGGGCTCTGGGGCCAACGTCCTGACTTTC. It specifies CSAPYDRGSGANVLTF.

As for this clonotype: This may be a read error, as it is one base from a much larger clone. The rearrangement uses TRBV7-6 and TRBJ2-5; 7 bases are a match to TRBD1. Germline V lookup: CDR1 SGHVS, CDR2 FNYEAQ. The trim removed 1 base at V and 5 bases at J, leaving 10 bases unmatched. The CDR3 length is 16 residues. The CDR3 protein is CASSLVLFDRAETQYF. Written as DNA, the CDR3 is TGTGCCAGCAGCTTAGTGCTCTTCGACAGGGCGGAGACCCAGTACTTC.

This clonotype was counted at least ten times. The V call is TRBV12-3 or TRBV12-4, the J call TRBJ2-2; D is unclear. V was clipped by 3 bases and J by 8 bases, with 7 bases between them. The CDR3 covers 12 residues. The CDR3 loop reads CASSFQRGELFF. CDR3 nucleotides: TGTGCCAGCAGTTTTCAGAGAGGGGAGCTGTTTTTT.

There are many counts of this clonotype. The CDR3 loop reads CASSLVGGSNQPQHF. The CDR3 region has the DNA TGTGCCAGCAGCTTAGTAGGAGGGAGCAATCAGCCCCAGCATTTT. The chain recombines TRBV7-2 with TRBJ1-5; D gene uncertain. Trimming removed 1 base from V and 1 base from J, with 8 bases in between. Germline loops: CDR1 SGHTA, CDR2 FQGNSA. The CDR3 is made up of 15 amino acids. The whole variable domain, remainder taken from reference TRBV7-2 and TRBJ1-5, is GAGVSQSPSNKVTEKGKDVELRCDPISGHTALYWYRQSLGQGLEFLIYFQGNSAPDKSGLPSDRFSAERTGGSVSTLTIQRTQQEDSAVYLCASSLVGGSNQPQHFGDGTRLSIL.

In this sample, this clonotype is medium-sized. The DNA for the CDR3 is TGCAGTGCTAGTTTTAAAACGGCGAACACTGAAGCTTTCTTT. This sequence encodes CSASFKTANTEAFF. The rearrangement links TRBV20-1 to TRBJ1-1, with D unresolved. The CDR3 contains 14 residues. CDR1 is DFQATT and CDR2 is SNEGSKA in the germline V gene (reference sequence). Between the trimmed V and J ends, which lost 3 bases and 1 base, there was a span of 12 bases.

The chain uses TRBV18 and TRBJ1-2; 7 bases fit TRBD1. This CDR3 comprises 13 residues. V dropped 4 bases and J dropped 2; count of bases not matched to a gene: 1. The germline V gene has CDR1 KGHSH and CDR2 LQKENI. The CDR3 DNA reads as TGTGCCAGCTCACGACAGGGAAACTATGGCTACACCTTC. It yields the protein CASSRQGNYGYTF.

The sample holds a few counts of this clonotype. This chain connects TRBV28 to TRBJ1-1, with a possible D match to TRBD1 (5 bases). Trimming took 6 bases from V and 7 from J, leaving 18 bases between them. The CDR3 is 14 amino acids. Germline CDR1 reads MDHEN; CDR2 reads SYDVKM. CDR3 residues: CASSISAGQGEAFF. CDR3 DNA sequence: TGTGCCAGCAGCATTTCTGCGGGGCAGGGTGAAGCTTTCTTT.

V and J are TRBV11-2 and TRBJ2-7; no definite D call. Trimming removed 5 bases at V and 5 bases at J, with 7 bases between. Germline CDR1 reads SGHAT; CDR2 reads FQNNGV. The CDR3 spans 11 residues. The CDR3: CASSIQNEQYF. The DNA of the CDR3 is TGTGCCAGCAGCATACAGAACGAGCAGTACTTC. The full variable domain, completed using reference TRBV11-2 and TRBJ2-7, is EAGVAQSPRYKIIEKRQSVAFWCNPISGHATLYWYQQILGQGPKLLIQFQNNGVVDDSQLPKDRFSAERLKGVDSTLKIQPAKLEDSAVYLCASSIQNEQYFGPGTRLTVT.

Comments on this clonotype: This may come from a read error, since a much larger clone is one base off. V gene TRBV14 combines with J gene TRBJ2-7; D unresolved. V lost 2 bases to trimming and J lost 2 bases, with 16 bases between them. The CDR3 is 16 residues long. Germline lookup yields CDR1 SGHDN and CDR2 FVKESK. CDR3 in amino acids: CASSQMMHSRPYEQYF. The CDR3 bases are TGTGCCAGCAGCCAAATGATGCACAGCCGACCCTACGAGCAGTACTTC.

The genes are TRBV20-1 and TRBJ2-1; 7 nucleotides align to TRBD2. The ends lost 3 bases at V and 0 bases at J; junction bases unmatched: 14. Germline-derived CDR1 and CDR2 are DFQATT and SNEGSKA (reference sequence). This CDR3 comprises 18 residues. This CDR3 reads CSASLGLAALSSYNEQFF. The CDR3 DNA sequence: TGCAGTGCTAGTCTCGGGCTAGCGGCCCTCAGCTCCTACAATGAGCAGTTCTTC.

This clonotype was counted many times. The CDR3 sequence: CAPRGDQNTGELFF. The CDR3 coding sequence is TGTGCCCCACGGGGGGACCAAAACACCGGGGAGCTGTTTTTT. The chain joins TRBV2 to TRBJ2-2, with 7 bases lining up with TRBD2. Germline trimming cut 11 bases from V and 2 bases from J; bases unmatched to any gene: 8. The CDR3 has 14 amino acids. CDR1 and CDR2 from the germline V gene are SNHLY and FYNNEI.

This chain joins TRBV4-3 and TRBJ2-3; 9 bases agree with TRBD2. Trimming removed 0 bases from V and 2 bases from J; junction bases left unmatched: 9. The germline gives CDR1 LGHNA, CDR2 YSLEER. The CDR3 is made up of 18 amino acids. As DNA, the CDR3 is TGCGCCAGCAGCCAAGATTCCGGGGCTAGCGGGACCACAGATACGCAGTATTTT. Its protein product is CASSQDSGASGTTDTQYF.

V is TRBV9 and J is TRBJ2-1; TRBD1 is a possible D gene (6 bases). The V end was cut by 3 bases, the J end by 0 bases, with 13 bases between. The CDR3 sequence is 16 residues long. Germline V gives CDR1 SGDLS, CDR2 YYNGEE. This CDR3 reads CASSERDRSSYNEQFF. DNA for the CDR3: TGTGCCAGCAGCGAACGAGACAGGTCCTCCTACAATGAGCAGTTCTTC.

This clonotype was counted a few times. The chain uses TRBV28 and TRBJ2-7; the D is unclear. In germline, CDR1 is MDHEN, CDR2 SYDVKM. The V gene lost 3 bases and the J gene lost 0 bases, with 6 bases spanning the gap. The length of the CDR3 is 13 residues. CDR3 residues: CASSLGNSYEQYF. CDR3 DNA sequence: TGTGCCAGCAGTTTGGGCAACTCCTACGAGCAGTACTTC.

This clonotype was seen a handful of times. The CDR3 bases are TGTGCCAGTAGTACCCGGGAGAGACAGCGCTATGGCTACACCTTC. This translates into CASSTRERQRYGYTF. The chain employs TRBV19 and TRBJ1-2, with D perhaps matching TRBD1 (5 bases). Germline CDR1 reads LNHDA; CDR2 reads SQIVND (reference sequence). The V and J ends lost 4 bases and 4 bases respectively, with 16 bases between them. This CDR3 is 15 amino acids long.

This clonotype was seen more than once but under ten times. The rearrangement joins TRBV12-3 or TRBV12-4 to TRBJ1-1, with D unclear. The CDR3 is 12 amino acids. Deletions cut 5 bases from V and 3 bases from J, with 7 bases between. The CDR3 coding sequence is TGTGCCAGCAGTCTCCATTACACTGAAGCTTTCTTT. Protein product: CASSLHYTEAFF.

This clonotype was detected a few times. The CDR3 here is CASSLVRGRYEQYF. CDR3 nucleotide sequence: TGTGCCAGCAGCTTAGTCAGGGGCAGGTACGAGCAGTACTTC. V gene TRBV11-2 combines with J gene TRBJ2-7, with a tentative D call TRBD1 (6 bases). Germline assignment: CDR1 SGHAT and CDR2 FQNNGV. The CDR3 has 14 amino acids. Trimming took 1 base from V and 4 from J, leaving 11 bases between them.

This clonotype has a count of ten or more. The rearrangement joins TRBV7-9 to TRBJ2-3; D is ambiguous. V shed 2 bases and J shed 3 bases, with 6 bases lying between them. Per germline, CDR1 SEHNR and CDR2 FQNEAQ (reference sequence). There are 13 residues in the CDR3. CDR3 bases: TGTGCCAGCAGCTTACTGGGGACAGATACGCAGTATTTT. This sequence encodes CASSLLGTDTQYF.

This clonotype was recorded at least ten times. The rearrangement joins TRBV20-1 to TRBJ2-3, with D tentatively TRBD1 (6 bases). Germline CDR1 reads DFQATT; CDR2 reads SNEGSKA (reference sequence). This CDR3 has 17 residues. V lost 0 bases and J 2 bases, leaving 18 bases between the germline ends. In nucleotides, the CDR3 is TGCAGTGCTAGAGATCAGGGGACCTCCTGGATCACAGATACGCAGTATTTT. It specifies CSARDQGTSWITDTQYF.

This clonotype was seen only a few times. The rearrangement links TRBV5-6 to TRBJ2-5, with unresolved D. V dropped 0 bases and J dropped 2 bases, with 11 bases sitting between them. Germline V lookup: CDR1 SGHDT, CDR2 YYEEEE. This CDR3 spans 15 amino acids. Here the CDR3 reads CASSLARSWQETQYF. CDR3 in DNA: TGTGCCAGCAGCTTGGCTAGGAGTTGGCAAGAGACCCAGTACTTC.

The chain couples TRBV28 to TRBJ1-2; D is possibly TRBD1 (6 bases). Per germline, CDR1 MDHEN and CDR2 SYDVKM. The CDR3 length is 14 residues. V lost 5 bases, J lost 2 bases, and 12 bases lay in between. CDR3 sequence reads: CASSHQQGNYGYTF. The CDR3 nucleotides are TGTGCCAGCAGTCACCAACAGGGCAACTATGGCTACACCTTC.

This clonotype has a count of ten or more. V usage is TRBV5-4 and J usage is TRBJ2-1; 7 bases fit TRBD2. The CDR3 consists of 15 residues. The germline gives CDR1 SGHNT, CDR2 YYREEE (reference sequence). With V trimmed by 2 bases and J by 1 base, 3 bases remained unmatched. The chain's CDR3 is CASSFVGGSYNEQFF. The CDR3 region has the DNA TGTGCCAGCAGCTTTGTGGGGGGGTCCTACAATGAGCAGTTCTTC.